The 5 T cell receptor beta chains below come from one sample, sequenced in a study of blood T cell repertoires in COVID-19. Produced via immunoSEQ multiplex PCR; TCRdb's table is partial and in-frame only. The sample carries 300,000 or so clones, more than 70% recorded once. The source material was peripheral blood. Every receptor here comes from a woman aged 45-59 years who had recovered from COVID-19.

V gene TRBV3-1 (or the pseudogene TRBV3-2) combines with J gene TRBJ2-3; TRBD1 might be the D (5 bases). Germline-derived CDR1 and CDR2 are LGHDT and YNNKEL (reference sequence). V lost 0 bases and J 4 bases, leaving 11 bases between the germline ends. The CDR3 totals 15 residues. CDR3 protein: CASSQDGQGPDTQYF. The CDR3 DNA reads TGTGCCAGCAGCCAAGACGGGCAGGGTCCAGATACGCAGTATTTT.

The CDR3 spells CASSRTGGLSYEQYF. In DNA form, the CDR3 reads TGCGCCAGCAGCCGGACAGGGGGCTTGTCCTACGAGCAGTACTTC. The chain recombines TRBV5-1 with TRBJ2-7; 11 bases agree with TRBD1. Looked up from germline, CDR1 is SGHRS and CDR2 is YFSETQ. V trimming: 4 bases; J trimming: 1 base; junction bases outside the gene matches: 4. This CDR3 has 15 residues. The full variable domain, its missing parts supplied by reference TRBV5-1 and TRBJ2-7, is KAGVTQTPRYLIKTRGQQVTLSCSPISGHRSVSWYQQTPGQGLQFLFEYFSETQRNKGNFPGRFSGRQFSNSRSEMNVSTLELGDSALYLCASSRTGGLSYEQYFGPGTRLTVT.

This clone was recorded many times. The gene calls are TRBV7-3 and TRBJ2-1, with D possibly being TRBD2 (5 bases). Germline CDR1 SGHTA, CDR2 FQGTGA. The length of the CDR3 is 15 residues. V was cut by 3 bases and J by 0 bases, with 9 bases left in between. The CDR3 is CASSLGSSSYNEQFF. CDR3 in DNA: TGTGCCAGCAGCTTGGGGAGTAGCTCCTACAATGAGCAGTTCTTC.

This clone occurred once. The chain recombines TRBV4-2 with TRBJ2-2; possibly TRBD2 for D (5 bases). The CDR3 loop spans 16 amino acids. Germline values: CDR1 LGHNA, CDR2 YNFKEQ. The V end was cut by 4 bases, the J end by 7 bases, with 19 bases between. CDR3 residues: CASSLRTVGDGGELFF. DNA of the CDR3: TGTGCCAGCAGCCTCAGGACTGTGGGAGATGGCGGGGAGCTGTTTTTT.

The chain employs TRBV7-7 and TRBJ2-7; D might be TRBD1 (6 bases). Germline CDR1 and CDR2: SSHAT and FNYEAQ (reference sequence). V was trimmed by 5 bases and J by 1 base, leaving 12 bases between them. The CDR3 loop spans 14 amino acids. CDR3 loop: CASSTDRYSYEQYF. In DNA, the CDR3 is TGTGCCAGCAGCACTGACAGGTATTCCTACGAGCAGTACTTC.